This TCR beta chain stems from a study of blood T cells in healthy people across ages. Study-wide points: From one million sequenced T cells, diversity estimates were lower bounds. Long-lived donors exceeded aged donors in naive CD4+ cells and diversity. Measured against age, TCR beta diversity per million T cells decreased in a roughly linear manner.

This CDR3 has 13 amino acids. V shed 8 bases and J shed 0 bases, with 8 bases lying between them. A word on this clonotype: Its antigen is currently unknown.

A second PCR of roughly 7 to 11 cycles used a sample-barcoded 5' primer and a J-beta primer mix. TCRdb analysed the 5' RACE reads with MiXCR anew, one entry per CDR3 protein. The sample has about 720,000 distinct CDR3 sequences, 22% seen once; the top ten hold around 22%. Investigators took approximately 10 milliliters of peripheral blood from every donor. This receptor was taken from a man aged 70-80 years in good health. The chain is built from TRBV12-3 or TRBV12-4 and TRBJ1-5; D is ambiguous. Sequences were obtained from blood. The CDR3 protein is CASGDFSNQPQHF. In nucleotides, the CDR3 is TGTGCCAGCGGAGACTTTAGCAATCAGCCCCAGCATTTT.